This T cell receptor beta chain was retrieved from a study of CD8 T cells in ankylosing spondylitis. The germline V and J ends were trimmed by 4 bases and 5 bases, with 15 bases remaining between them. CDR1 and CDR2 (germline): SGHTA, FQGNSA. The CDR3 loop spans 14 amino acids. TCRdb re-analysed the 5' RACE reads in MiXCR, keeping a single row per CDR3 protein. The data hold around 180,000 distinct CDR3 sequences, with approximately 13% observed a single time. Overall study results and limits: Disease-linked clones proved CD8+ and comparatively uncommon in peripheral blood.

To note about this clonotype: Its specificity is not known.

V gene TRBV7-2 combines with J gene TRBJ2-7, with D tentatively TRBD1 (5 bases). The sequence was collected from a female donor with ankylosing spondylitis or in good health (not recorded which). The sequencing sample was made of blood, either unsorted or a sorted T cell fraction (not recorded which). CDR3 region: CASSSPTVPHEQYF. The DNA for the CDR3 is TGTGCCAGCAGCTCGCCGACAGTGCCGCACGAGCAGTACTTC.